The subject of this entry is one T cell receptor beta chain. Its antigen remains unidentified. The sample holds no much larger clone one base away, and base qualities are not on file. These data belong to a study of blood T cells in healthy people across ages (dated by TCRdb to 2014 to 2015). Broadly, across the study: In model experiments, roughly one uniquely barcoded TCR beta cDNA molecule per two T cells was captured by template switching. The donors were split into four age groups: young (average around 15 years), middle-aged (nearly 40), aged (roughly 65) and long-lived (over 80). Two additional independent replicas of 1 million unique cDNA reads from the same blood draw were analyzed for two donors (one aged 18 to 30 and one aged 80 or older). To track age-related changes in TCR beta repertoire diversity, the study relied on deep sequencing normalized with unique cDNA molecular identifiers.

The library was produced with 5' RACE. Sequencing was performed on an Illumina HiSeq 2500. A second PCR of roughly 7 to 11 cycles was run with a J-beta primer mix and a sample-barcoded 5' primer. Each TCR beta cDNA molecule received a unique molecular identifier from a template-switch 5' adaptor carrying 12 random nucleotides. Each sample yielded at least 2.5 million CDR3-containing paired-end reads. The Mint cDNA synthesis kit, primed by a TRBC-specific oligonucleotide, was used to synthesize first-strand cDNA from all RNA. All cDNA was treated with uracil-DNA glycosylase and then went through a first 18-cycle PCR with the universal primers M1SS and BC2_uni_R. As for the original processing: Normalization of each sample was performed by random selection of 1 million high-quality reads, each carrying a distinct molecular identifier. Instead of being binned into consensus sequences, reads with shared molecular identifiers were discarded. MiTCR, run with a Q25 quality threshold and the strictest error-elimination algorithm, handled CDR3 identification, clonotype clustering and error correction. Lower-bound total TCR beta diversity was estimated with a nonparametric unseen species model using Euler transformation. Starting from the raw public reads, TCRdb applied fastp trimming at Q25, assembled clones with MiXCR and retained in-frame beta chains. All rows with the same CDR3 protein become a single entry with the most common DNA and genes. The authors' filters were not applied to this entry. Present in this sample are roughly 1,100,000 distinct CDR3 sequences, approximately 25% of which were seen just once. Around 0.75% of the sample goes to the ten largest clones.

The full study reports these points: Estimates of total diversity from one million sequenced T cells were regarded as lower bounds and underestimates. Because profiling used bulk unsorted PBMCs, naive and antigen-experienced compartments could not be compared conclusively. Compared with the aged group, the long-lived group had more naive CD4+ T cells, fewer expanded clones and increased TCR diversity, a pattern suggesting age selection. Observed TCR beta diversity correlated strongly with the percentage of naive T cells measured by flow cytometry. Because the CMV infection status of the donors was unknown, age-related changes in expanded clonotypes may potentially have been confounded. Observed TCR beta diversity per million T cells fell roughly linearly with age, and a significant reduction was already apparent by age around 40.

The approximately 39 donors, aged about 6 to 100 years, were systemically healthy Caucasian individuals from Russia. Around 10 milliliters of peripheral blood were collected from each donor into EDTA-treated Vacutainer tubes. PBMCs were isolated by Ficoll-Paque density-gradient centrifugation, with at least 6 million obtained per sample. Trizol reagent was used to extract total RNA from the PBMCs, yielding at least 5.5 micrograms per sample. The percentages of naive CD45RAhigh/CD27high T cells were determined by flow cytometry on a PBMC aliquot from every donor. Separately, the same data were catalogued under a study of T cells of mothers and their children. The second study reports: Nine systemically healthy Caucasian individuals served as donors, namely three mothers together with their six children. cDNA synthesis used all of the extracted RNA, with 1.5 ug of RNA in each 15 ul reaction. In the second PCR, sample barcodes and 2-4 random nucleotides were introduced via the M1S primer. Over 8 million TCR beta CDR3 reads came from each mother, compared with about 3 million reads from each child. Thymic selection shapes the output of TCR recombination in a similar way in related and unrelated pairs, and inherited differences have a minor effect. Normalized repertoire overlap was always found to be slightly, but never significantly, higher in related mother-child pairs than in unrelated mother-child pairs. No persistent microchimeric T cell clones were found, with a detection sensitivity of approximately 100 clones per million clonotypes. To look for features that set related mother-child pairs apart from unrelated individuals, the researchers ran deep NGS to compare the TCR beta repertoires of mothers and children. The mean age was 40 +/- 4 years for the mothers and approximately 11 +/- 4 years for the children. Libraries were sequenced on Illumina HiSeq 2000 with 100+100 nt paired-end reads after adapter ligation with NEBNext reagents. To avoid cross-contamination, the mother libraries and the child libraries were prepared a month apart and sequenced in separate runs. Each donor had between about 450,000 and 2,100,000 distinct TCR beta clonotypes identified. Naive TCR beta clonotypes were estimated from low-frequency clonotypes matched to each donor's FACS-determined naive share, without sorting.

The TCR originated in a girl aged 2 to 10 in good health. Material for sequencing was blood.

The DNA sequence is given as TGTGCCATCCAAAACCAAAGGGATGAGCAGTTCTTC. It encodes CAIQNQRDEQFF. Here the chain combines TRBV27 and TRBJ2-5; the D gene cannot be resolved reliably. The end of the DNA aligns better with TRBJ2-1, so the J call may be wrong. The CDR3 sequence holds 12 residues, the cysteine and phenylalanine included. Kept here is only the CDR3 DNA, which spans 36 bases and is read in frame from base 1. For CDR1 and CDR2, the germline V gene (reference sequence) lists MNHEY and SMNVEV.